This T cell receptor beta chain emerged from a study of blood T cells in healthy people across ages. Overall study findings and caveats: No one knew whether donors had CMV, which possibly confounded expanded clonotype changes.

PCR was performed a second time for about 7 to 12 cycles using a sample-barcoded 5' primer and a J-beta primer mix. A 12-random-nucleotide template-switch adaptor tagged each cDNA molecule. TCRdb reprocessed the 5' RACE reads with MiXCR, giving one entry per CDR3 protein. The sample comprises 1 million to 1.2 million distinct CDR3 sequences, approximately 38% of which are singletons, and about an eighth rests with the top ten. This clonotype has just a few counts. The antigen remains unidentified. Germline lookup yields CDR1 MGHDK and CDR2 SYGVNS. The V end was cut by 4 bases, the J end by 4 bases, with 16 bases between. The CDR3 has 15 residues.

The sequencing sample was made of blood. The sequence derives from a man between 18 and 29 years old in good health. V and J are TRBV25-1 and TRBJ2-5; possibly TRBD1 for D (6 bases). The CDR3, as DNA: TGTGCCAGCAGTGCTCAACAAGGGGGAGCAGAGACCCAGTACTTC. This translates into CASSAQQGGAETQYF. The variable domain in full, with the rest retrieved from reference TRBV25-1 and TRBJ2-5, is EADIYQTPRYLVIGTGKKITLECSQTMGHDKMYWYQQDPGMELHLIHYSYGVNSTEKGDLSSESTVSRIRTEHFPLTLESARPSHTSQYLCASSAQQGGAETQYFGPGTRLLVL.